This T cell receptor beta chain is from a study of Graves' ophthalmopathy and Graves' hyperthyroidism. Study results and limitations: Cross-validated, the 13-signature model showed 87.88%/81.08% sensitivity/specificity, and 80%/75% in the test set. Most clonotypes expanded in thyroid above 0.001 frequency were present in blood too.

To note about this clonotype: Its antigen is not identified. It may be a read error: a sequence one base away is much more abundant.

The sequenced template was RNA, covering the TCR beta CDR3 region. The authors performed first-round RT-PCR with HTBI primers and then a second-round multiplex PCR. TCRdb analysed the multiplex PCR reads with MiXCR anew, one entry per CDR3 protein. The table records around 1.1 million distinct CDR3 sequences, about two fifths of them present only once. The CDR3 covers 13 residues. Germline V lookup: CDR1 ENHRY, CDR2 SYGVKD. V trimming: 10 bases; J trimming: 11 bases; junction bases outside the gene matches: 8. The sample taken for sequencing was peripheral blood or thyroid tissue (not recorded which). The sequence was collected from an adult man with Graves' hyperthyroidism. The J gene is TRBJ1-6, the V gene TRBV10-3; TRBD1 matches 10 bases. CDR3 coding DNA: TGTGCCACCAGCCCGGGACAGGGGACACCCCTCCACTTT. Protein: CATSPGQGTPLHF.